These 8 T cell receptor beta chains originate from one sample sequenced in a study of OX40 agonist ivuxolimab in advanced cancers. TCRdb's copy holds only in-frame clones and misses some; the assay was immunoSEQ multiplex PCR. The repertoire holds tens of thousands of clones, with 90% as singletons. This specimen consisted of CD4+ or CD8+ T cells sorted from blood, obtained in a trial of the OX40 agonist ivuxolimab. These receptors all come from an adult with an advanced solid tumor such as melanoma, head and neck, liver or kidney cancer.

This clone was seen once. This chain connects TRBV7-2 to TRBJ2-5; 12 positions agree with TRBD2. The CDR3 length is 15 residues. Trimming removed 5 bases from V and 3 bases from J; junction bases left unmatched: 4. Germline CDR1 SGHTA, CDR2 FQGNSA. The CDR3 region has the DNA TGTGCCAGCAGCAGACGGACTAGCGGGGAAGAGACCCAGTACTTC. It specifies CASSRRTSGEETQYF.

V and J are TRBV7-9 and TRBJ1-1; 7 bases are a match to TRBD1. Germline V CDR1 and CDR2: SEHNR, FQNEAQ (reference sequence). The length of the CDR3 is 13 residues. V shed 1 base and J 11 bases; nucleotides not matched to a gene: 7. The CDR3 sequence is CASSLEQGYWAFF. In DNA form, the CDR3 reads TGTGCCAGCAGCTTAGAACAGGGGTATTGGGCTTTCTTT.

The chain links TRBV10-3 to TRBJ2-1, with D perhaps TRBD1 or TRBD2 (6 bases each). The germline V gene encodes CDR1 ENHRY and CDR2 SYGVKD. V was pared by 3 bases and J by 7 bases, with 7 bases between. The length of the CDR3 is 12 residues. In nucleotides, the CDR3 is TGTGCCATCAGTGAAGGGGGGAATGAGCAGTTCTTC. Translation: CAISEGGNEQFF.

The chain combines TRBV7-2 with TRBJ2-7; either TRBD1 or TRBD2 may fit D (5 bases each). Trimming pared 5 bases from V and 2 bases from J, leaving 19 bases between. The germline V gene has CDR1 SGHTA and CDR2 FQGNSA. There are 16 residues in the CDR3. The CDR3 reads CASSPSRVTGPYEQYF. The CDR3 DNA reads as TGTGCCAGCAGCCCTAGCAGGGTTACGGGTCCCTACGAGCAGTACTTC.

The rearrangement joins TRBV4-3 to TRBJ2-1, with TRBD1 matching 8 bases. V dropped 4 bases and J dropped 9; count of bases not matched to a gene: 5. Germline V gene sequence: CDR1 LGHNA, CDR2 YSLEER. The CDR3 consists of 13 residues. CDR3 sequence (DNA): TGCGCCAGCAGCCGAGACAGGGGCGGTGAGCAGTTCTTC. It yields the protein CASSRDRGGEQFF.

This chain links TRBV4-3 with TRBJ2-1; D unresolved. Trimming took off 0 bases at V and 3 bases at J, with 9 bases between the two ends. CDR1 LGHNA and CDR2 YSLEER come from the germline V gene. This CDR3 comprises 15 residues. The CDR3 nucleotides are TGCGCCAGCAGCCAAGAGGTGGCCGGCTACAATGAGCAGTTCTTC. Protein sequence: CASSQEVAGYNEQFF.

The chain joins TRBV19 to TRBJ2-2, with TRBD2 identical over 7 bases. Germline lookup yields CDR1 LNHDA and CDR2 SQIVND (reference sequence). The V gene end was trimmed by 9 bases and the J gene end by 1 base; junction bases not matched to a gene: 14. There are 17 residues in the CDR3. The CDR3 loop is CASQYSLANLNTGELFF. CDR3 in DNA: TGTGCCAGCCAATACTCACTAGCGAACTTGAACACCGGGGAGCTGTTTTTT. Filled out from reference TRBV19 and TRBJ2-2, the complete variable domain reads DGGITQSPKYLFRKEGQNVTLSCEQNLNHDAMYWYRQDPGQGLRLIYYSQIVNDFQKGDIAEGYSVSREKKESFPLTVTSAQKNPTAFYLCASQYSLANLNTGELFFGEGSRLTVL.

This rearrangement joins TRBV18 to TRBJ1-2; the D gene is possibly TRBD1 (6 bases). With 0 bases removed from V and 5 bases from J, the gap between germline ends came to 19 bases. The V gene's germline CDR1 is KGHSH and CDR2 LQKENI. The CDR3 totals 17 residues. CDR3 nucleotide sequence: TGTGCCAGCTCACCACCGAGTCGGCCAGGGGTTGTTTATGGCTACACCTTC. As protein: CASSPPSRPGVVYGYTF.